This TCR beta chain was sequenced for a study of blood T cells in healthy people across ages. Findings and caveats of the study: PBMC samples, being unsorted, prevented any conclusive comparison of naive and antigen-experienced cells.

The amount of total RNA extracted per sample was at least 6 micrograms. Germline-derived CDR1 and CDR2 are MNHEY and SMNVEV (reference sequence). V lost 10 bases, J lost 2 bases, and 12 bases stayed unmatched. The CDR3 consists of 15 residues. Primers used in a second PCR of about 7 to 12 cycles were a sample-barcoded 5' primer and a J-beta primer mix. Individual samples furnished no less than 3 million CDR3-containing paired-end reads apiece. TCRdb reanalysed the 5' RACE reads using MiXCR and keeps one entry per CDR3 protein. The sample holds some 1.5 million distinct CDR3 sequences, 42% seen once. With regard to this clonotype: Its antigen remains unidentified.

The V gene is TRBV27, the J gene TRBJ2-3; 7 bases align to TRBD1. This clonotype originated in a woman between 18 and 29 years old in good health. Sequencing was performed on blood. Here the CDR3 reads CATKTTGAFTDTQYF. The CDR3 DNA is TGTGCCACCAAGACCACAGGGGCGTTCACAGATACGCAGTATTTT.